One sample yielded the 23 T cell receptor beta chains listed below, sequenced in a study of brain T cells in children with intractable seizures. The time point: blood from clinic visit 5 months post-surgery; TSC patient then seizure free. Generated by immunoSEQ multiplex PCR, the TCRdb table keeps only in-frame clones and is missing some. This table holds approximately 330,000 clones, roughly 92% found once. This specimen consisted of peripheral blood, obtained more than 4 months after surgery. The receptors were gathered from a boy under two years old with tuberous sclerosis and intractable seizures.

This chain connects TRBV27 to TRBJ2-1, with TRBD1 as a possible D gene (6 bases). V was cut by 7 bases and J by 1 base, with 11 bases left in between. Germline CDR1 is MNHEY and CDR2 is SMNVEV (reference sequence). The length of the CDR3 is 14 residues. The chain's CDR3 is CASKTRGSYNEQFF. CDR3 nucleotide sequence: TGTGCCAGCAAGACCAGGGGTTCCTACAATGAGCAGTTCTTC.

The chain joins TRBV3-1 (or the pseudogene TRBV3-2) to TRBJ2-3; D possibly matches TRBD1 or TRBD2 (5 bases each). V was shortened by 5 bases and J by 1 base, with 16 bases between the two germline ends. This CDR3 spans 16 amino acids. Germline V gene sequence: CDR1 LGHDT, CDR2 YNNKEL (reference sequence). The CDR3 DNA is TGTGCCAGCAGCACCCCGTTCGGGGCCCGCACAGATACGCAGTATTTT. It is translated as CASSTPFGARTDTQYF.

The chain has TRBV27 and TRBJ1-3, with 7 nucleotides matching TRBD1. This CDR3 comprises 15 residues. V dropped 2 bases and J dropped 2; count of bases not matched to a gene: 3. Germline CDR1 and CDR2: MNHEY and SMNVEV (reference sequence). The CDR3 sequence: CASSLGTDPGNTIYF. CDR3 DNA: TGTGCCAGCAGTTTAGGGACAGACCCTGGAAACACCATATATTTT.

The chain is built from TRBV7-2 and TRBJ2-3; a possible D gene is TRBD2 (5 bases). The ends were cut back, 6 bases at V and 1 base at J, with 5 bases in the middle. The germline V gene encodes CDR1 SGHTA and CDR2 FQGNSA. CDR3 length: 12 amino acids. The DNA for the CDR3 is TGTGCCAGCAGTAGCGGCACAGATACGCAGTATTTT. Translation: CASSSGTDTQYF.

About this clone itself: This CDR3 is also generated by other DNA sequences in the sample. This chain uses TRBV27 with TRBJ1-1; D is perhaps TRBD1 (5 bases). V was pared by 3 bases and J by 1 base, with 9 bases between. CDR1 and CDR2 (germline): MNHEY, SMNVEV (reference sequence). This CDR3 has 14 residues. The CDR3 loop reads CASSFEGPNTEAFF. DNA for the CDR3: TGTGCCAGCAGTTTTGAGGGACCGAACACTGAAGCTTTCTTT.

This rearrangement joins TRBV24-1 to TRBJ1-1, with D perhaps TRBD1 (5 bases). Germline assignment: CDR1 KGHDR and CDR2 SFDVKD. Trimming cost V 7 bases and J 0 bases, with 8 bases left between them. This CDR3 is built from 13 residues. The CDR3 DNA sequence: TGTGCCACCAGGGACAATGTGAACACTGAAGCTTTCTTT. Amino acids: CATRDNVNTEAFF.

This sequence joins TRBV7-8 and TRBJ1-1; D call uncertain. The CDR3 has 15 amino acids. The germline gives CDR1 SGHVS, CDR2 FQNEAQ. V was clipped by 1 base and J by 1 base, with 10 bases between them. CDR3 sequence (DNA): TGTGCCAGCAGCTTAGAGGTAGGGCGGAACACTGAAGCTTTCTTT. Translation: CASSLEVGRNTEAFF. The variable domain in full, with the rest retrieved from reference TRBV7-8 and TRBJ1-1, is GAGVSQSPRYKVAKRGQDVALRCDPISGHVSLFWYQQALGQGPEFLTYFQNEAQLDKSGLPSDRFFAERPEGSVSTLKIQRTQQEDSAVYLCASSLEVGRNTEAFFGQGTRLTVV.

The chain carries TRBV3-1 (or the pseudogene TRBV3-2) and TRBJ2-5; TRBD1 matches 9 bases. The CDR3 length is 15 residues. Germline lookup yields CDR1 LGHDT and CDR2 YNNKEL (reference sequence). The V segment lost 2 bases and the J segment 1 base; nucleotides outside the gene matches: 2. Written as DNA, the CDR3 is TGTGCCAGCAGCCAACCGACAGGGGGCCAAGAGACCCAGTACTTC. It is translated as CASSQPTGGQETQYF.

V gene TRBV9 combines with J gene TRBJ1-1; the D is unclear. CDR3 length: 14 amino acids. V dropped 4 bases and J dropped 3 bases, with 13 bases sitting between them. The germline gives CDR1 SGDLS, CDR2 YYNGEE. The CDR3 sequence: CASSYGPRDTEAFF. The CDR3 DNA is TGTGCCAGCAGCTATGGTCCGCGGGACACTGAAGCTTTCTTT.

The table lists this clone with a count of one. This CDR3 is CASSFSASGIGAQYF. The CDR3 DNA reads as TGTGCCAGCAGTTTCTCGGCTAGCGGGATCGGCGCGCAGTATTTT. The chain uses TRBV28 and TRBJ2-3; 9 nucleotides align to TRBD2. This CDR3 region has 15 residues. In germline, CDR1 is MDHEN, CDR2 SYDVKM. V shed 3 bases, J shed 10 bases, and the junction held 11 bases outside the gene matches.

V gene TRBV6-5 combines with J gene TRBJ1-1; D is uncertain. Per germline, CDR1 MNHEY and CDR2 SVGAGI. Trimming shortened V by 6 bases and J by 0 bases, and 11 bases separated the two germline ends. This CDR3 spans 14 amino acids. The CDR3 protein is CASSPSSMNTEAFF. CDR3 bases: TGTGCCAGCAGCCCATCATCGATGAACACTGAAGCTTTCTTT.

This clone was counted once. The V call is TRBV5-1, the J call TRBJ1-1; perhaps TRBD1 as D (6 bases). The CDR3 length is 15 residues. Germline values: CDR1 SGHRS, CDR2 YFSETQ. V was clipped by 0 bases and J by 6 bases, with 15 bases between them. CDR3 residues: CASSLETGSWSEAFF. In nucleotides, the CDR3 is TGCGCCAGCAGCTTGGAAACAGGGAGTTGGTCTGAAGCTTTCTTT. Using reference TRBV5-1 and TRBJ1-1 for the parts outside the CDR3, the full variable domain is KAGVTQTPRYLIKTRGQQVTLSCSPISGHRSVSWYQQTPGQGLQFLFEYFSETQRNKGNFPGRFSGRQFSNSRSEMNVSTLELGDSALYLCASSLETGSWSEAFFGQGTRLTVV.

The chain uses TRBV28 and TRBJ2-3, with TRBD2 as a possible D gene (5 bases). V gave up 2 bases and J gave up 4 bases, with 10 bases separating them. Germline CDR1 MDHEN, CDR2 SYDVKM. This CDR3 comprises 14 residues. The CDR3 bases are TGTGCCAGCAGTTTAAGAGGGTACGCAGATACGCAGTATTTT. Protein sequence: CASSLRGYADTQYF.

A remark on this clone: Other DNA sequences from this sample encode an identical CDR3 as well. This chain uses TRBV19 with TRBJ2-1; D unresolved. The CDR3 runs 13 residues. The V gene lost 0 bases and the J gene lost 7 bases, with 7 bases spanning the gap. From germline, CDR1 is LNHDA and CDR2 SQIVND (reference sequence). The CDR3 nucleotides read TGTGCCAGTAGTATAGATCGGAATAATGAGCAGTTCTTC. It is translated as CASSIDRNNEQFF.

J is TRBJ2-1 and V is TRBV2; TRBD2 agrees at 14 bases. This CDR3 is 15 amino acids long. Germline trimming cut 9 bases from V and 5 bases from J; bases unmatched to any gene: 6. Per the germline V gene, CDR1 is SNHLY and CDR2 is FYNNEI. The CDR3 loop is CARTGLAGVNNEQFF. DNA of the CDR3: TGTGCCAGGACGGGACTAGCGGGAGTGAACAATGAGCAGTTCTTC.

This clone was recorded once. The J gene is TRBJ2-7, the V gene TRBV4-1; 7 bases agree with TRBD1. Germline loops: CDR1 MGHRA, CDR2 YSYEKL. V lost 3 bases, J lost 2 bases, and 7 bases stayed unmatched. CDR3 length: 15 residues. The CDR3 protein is CASSQRDRVPYEQYF. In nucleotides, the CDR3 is TGCGCCAGCAGCCAGAGAGACAGGGTGCCCTACGAGCAGTACTTC.

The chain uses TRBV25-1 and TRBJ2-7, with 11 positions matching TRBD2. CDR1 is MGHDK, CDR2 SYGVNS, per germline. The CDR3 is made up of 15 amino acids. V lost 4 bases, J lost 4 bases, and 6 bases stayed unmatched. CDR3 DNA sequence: TGTGCCAGCAGTGGGGCAACTAGCGGGAGTTACGAGCAGTACTTC. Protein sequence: CASSGATSGSYEQYF.

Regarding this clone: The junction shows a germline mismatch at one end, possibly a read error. CDR3 amino acids: CAGSGLRRQKETQYF. CDR3 DNA: TGTGCCGGCAGTGGCCTGAGGAGGCAAAAAGAGACCCAGTACTTC. The chain is built from TRBV2 and TRBJ2-5; D possibly corresponds to TRBD2 (5 bases). There are 15 residues in the CDR3. The germline V gene encodes CDR1 SNHLY and CDR2 FYNNEI.

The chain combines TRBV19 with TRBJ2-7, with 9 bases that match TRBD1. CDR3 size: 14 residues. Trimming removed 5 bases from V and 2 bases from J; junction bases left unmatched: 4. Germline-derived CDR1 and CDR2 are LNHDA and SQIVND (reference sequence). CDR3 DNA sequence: TGTGCCAGTAGTGCCAGACAGGGGGCCTACGAGCAGTACTTC. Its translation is CASSARQGAYEQYF.

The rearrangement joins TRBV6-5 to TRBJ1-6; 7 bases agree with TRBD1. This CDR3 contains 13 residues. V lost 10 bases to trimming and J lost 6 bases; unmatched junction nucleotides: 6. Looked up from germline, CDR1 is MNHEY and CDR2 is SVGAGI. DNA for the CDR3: TGTGCCACACAAGGGACAGCTAATTCACCCCTCCACTTT. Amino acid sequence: CATQGTANSPLHF.

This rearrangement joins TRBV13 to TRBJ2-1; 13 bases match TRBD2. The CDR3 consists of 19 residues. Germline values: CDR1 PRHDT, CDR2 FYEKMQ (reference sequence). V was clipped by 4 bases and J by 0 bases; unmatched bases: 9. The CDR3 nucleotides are TGTGCCAGCAGCTCGCGGACTAGCGGGGGCAAGAGCTCCTACAATGAGCAGTTCTTC. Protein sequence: CASSSRTSGGKSSYNEQFF.

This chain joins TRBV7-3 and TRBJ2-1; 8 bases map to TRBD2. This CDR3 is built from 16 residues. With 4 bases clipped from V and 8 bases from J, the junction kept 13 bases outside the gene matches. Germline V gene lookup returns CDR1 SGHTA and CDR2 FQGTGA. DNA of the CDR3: TGTGCCAGCAGCTCCTCCCCGGGACTAGAGATATATGAGCAGTTCTTC. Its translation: CASSSSPGLEIYEQFF. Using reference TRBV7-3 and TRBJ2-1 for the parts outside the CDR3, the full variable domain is GAGVSQTPSNKVTEKGKYVELRCDPISGHTALYWYRQSLGQGPEFLIYFQGTGAADDSGLPNDRFFAVRPEGSVSTLKIQRTERGDSAVYLCASSSSPGLEIYEQFFGPGTRLTVL.

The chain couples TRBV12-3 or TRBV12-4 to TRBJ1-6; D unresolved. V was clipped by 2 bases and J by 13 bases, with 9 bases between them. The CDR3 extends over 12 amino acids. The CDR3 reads CASSLKARPLHF. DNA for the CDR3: TGTGCCAGCAGTTTAAAAGCCCGGCCCCTCCACTTT.